A selection of T cell receptor beta chains follows, all from one sample in a study of cytomegalovirus exposure and HLA in healthy donors. Profiling relied on immunoSEQ multiplex PCR, and the TCRdb table lists in-frame clones only, not all of them. The data show under 250,000 clones, with approximately 82% seen just once and 0.63% held by the top ten. Sequenced sample: PBMCs. Source of these receptors: a man aged 18 to 29 in good health and CMV-seronegative. Each CDR3 is given with its conserved first and last residue. D genes are given only for firm matches. Expanded clones are given a class, and other clones once, few, many or no size at all.

J | size | D | length | V | CDR3 | DNA
TRBJ1-1 | NA | NA | 12 | TRBV11-2 | CASSRSQLEAFF | TGTGCCAGCAGCCGATCTCAACTGGAGGCTTTCTTT
TRBJ2-3 | NA | TRBD2 | 15 | TRBV7-9 | CASSQEAGGPDTQYF | TGTGCCAGCAGCCAAGAAGCGGGAGGGCCAGATACGCAGTATTTT
TRBJ1-2 | NA | NA | 14 | TRBV28 | CASSRRGRVYGYTF | TGTGCCAGCAGTCGGCGGGGGAGGGTTTATGGCTACACCTTC
TRBJ1-4 | NA | NA | 15 | TRBV18 | CASSPGSSSNEKLFF | TGTGCCAGCTCCCCAGGTTCGAGTTCTAATGAAAAACTGTTTTTT
TRBJ2-7 | NA | TRBD2 | 18 | TRBV27 | CASSLRPRTSGQTYEQYF | TGTGCCAGCAGTTTACGCCCCCGCACTAGCGGGCAAACCTACGAGCAGTACTTC
TRBJ2-5 | NA | TRBD1 | 15 | TRBV5-1 | CASSLLGQGAETQYF | TGCGCCAGCAGCTTACTAGGACAGGGCGCAGAGACCCAGTACTTC
TRBJ2-3 | NA | TRBD2 | 16 | TRBV5-1 | CASSLWLAGATDTQYF | TGCGCCAGCAGCTTGTGGTTAGCGGGAGCTACAGATACGCAGTATTTT
TRBJ2-7 | NA | NA | 17 | TRBV28 | CASSSIGALRGGYEQYF | TGTGCCAGCAGTTCCATTGGCGCCCTAAGGGGGGGCTACGAGCAGTACTTC
TRBJ1-2 | NA | NA | 15 | TRBV13 | CASSLWGRGNYGYTF | TGTGCCAGCAGCCTCTGGGGACGGGGGAACTATGGCTACACCTTC
TRBJ2-1 | few | TRBD2 | 13 | TRBV10-2 | CASTSFSGREQFF | TGCGCCAGCACATCTTTTAGCGGGAGGGAGCAGTTCTTC
TRBJ2-7 | NA | NA | 16 | TRBV28 | CASSPYQPQGSYEQYF | TGTGCCAGCAGTCCATACCAACCACAGGGCTCCTACGAGCAGTACTTC
TRBJ2-3 | NA | TRBD1 | 18 | TRBV4-1 | CASSQDRTIGSRTDTQYF | TGCGCCAGCAGCCAGGACAGGACCATCGGCAGTCGCACAGATACGCAGTATTTT
TRBJ2-7 | NA | NA | 15 | TRBV7-6 | CASSPRTASSYEQYF | TGTGCCAGCAGCCCACGGACAGCCTCCTCCTACGAGCAGTACTTC
TRBJ2-7 | NA | TRBD2 | 15 | TRBV7-9 | CASSPRLAVSYEQYF | TGTGCCAGCAGCCCAAGACTAGCGGTATCCTACGAGCAGTACTTC
TRBJ2-7 | NA | NA | 14 | TRBV5-1 | CASSLGTVSYEQYF | TGCGCCAGCAGCTTGGGGACAGTATCCTACGAGCAGTACTTC
TRBJ1-5 | NA | NA | 16 | TRBV2 | CASSEARAASNQPQHF | TGTGCCAGCAGTGAAGCGAGGGCCGCTAGCAATCAGCCCCAGCATTTT
TRBJ1-1 | NA | NA | 14 | TRBV28 | CASHTPTGLTEAFF | TGTGCCAGTCATACACCTACAGGGTTGACTGAAGCTTTCTTT
TRBJ2-2 | once | NA | 17 | TRBV7-9 | CASSWEQRNGRTGELFF | TGTGCCAGCAGCTGGGAGCAGCGGAACGGGCGCACCGGGGAGCTGTTTTTT
TRBJ1-2 | NA | TRBD1 | 16 | TRBV27 | CASSFLGTGTNYGYTF | TGTGCCAGCAGTTTCCTAGGGACAGGTACTAACTATGGCTACACCTTC
TRBJ2-1 | few | TRBD2 | 14 | TRBV28 | CATWTSGSFNEQFF | TGTGCCACATGGACTAGCGGGAGTTTTAATGAGCAGTTCTTC
TRBJ2-1 | NA | TRBD1 | 14 | TRBV5-1 | CASSPGQVPGRQFF | TGCGCCAGCAGCCCGGGACAGGTACCCGGTAGGCAGTTCTTC
TRBJ2-2 | NA | NA | 13 | TRBV6-4 | CASSERDTGELFF | TGTGCCAGCAGTGAGCGGGACACCGGGGAGCTGTTTTTT
TRBJ1-2 | few | NA | 13 | TRBV7-6 | CATGGPTNYGYTF | TGTGCCACCGGAGGCCCAACTAACTATGGCTACACCTTC
TRBJ2-3 | once | TRBD2 | 19 | TRBV4-1 | CASSQDGGRTSAFTDTQYF | TGCGCCAGCAGCCAAGATGGAGGGAGAACTAGCGCTTTCACAGATACGCAGTATTTT
TRBJ2-1 | once | TRBD1 | 16 | TRBV28 | CASSTPGQGPYNEQFF | TGTGCCAGCAGTACCCCAGGACAGGGCCCCTACAATGAGCAGTTCTTC
TRBJ2-4 | NA | TRBD2 | 16 | TRBV2 | CASRGSGSRGGDIQYF | TGTGCCAGCAGAGGAAGCGGGAGTAGAGGTGGAGACATTCAGTACTTC
TRBJ2-7 | NA | TRBD1 | 15 | TRBV16 | CASSGTGKLRYEQYF | TGTGCCAGCTCCGGGACAGGGAAGCTTCGCTACGAGCAGTACTTC
TRBJ2-7 | NA | TRBD1 | 14 | TRBV30 | CAWASGTGIYEQYF | TGTGCCTGGGCTTCGGGGACAGGGATATACGAGCAGTACTTC
TRBJ2-1 | NA | NA | 14 | TRBV5-5 | CASSLGGGLKEQFF | TGTGCCAGCAGCTTGGGTGGGGGGTTGAAGGAGCAGTTCTTC
TRBJ1-5 | NA | NA | 13 | TRBV6-6 | CASSGDTYQPQHF | TGTGCCAGCAGCGGTGACACCTATCAGCCCCAGCATTTT
TRBJ1-4 | NA | TRBD1 | 17 | TRBV14 | CASSQGRTGLANEKLFF | TGTGCCAGCAGCCAAGGAAGGACAGGGTTGGCTAATGAAAAACTGTTTTTT
TRBJ2-1 | once | NA | 16 | TRBV9 | CASSFGQPRSYNEQFF | TGTGCCAGCAGTTTTGGACAGCCACGCTCCTACAATGAGCAGTTCTTC
TRBJ1-3 | NA | NA | 14 | TRBV11-2 | CASSLSSAGNTIYF | TGTGCCAGCAGCTTAAGTTCGGCTGGAAACACCATATATTTT
TRBJ1-4 | NA | NA | 15 | TRBV5-1 | CASSFSGTSGEKLFF | TGCGCCAGCAGCTTTTCCGGGACATCAGGAGAAAAACTGTTTTTT
TRBJ1-1 | few | NA | 14 | TRBV10-2 | CASRTTGMNTEAFF | TGCGCCAGCAGGACCACAGGGATGAACACTGAAGCTTTCTTT
TRBJ2-7 | NA | NA | 13 | TRBV5-1 | CASSFTGINEQYF | TGCGCCAGCAGCTTTACAGGGATCAACGAGCAGTACTTC
TRBJ2-7 | few | TRBD1 | 15 | TRBV5-4 | CASSGTGGTAYEQYF | TGTGCCAGCAGCGGAACAGGGGGCACCGCCTACGAGCAGTACTTC
TRBJ2-3 | NA | NA | 13 | TRBV30 | CAWSVGLLDTQYF | TGTGCCTGGAGTGTTGGTCTATTGGATACGCAGTATTTT
TRBJ2-3 | NA | TRBD2 | 15 | TRBV7-3 | CASSPIAGGGDTQYF | TGTGCCAGCAGCCCCATAGCGGGAGGAGGAGATACGCAGTATTTT
TRBJ1-1 | NA | TRBD1 | 14 | TRBV7-9 | CASSSIDRGQEAFF | TGTGCCAGCAGCTCCATCGACAGGGGGCAAGAAGCTTTCTTT
TRBJ1-1 | NA | NA | 11 | TRBV7-8 | CASSLTGEAFF | TGTGCCAGCAGTTTAACAGGTGAAGCTTTCTTT
TRBJ1-1 | NA | NA | 12 | TRBV19 | CASSRLDSEAFF | TGTGCCAGTAGTAGATTAGACAGTGAAGCTTTCTTT